Following are 13 T cell receptor beta chains from one sample sequenced in a study of OX40 agonist ivuxolimab in advanced cancers. Method: immunoSEQ multiplex PCR; TCRdb's copy keeps in-frame clones and lacks some. The sample lists roughly 26,000 clones, approximately 85% occurring once. Specimen: CD4+ or CD8+ T cells sorted from blood, collected in a trial of the OX40 agonist ivuxolimab. Receptor source: an adult with an advanced solid tumor such as melanoma, head and neck, liver or kidney cancer.

V is TRBV5-6 and J is TRBJ2-1; D is unclear. Germline CDR1 and CDR2: SGHDT and YYEEEE. Trimming left V 3 bases short and J 2 bases short, with 0 bases between. The CDR3 totals 11 residues. For the CDR3, the DNA is TGTGCCAGCAGCTCCTACAATGAGCAGTTCTTC. Protein: CASSSYNEQFF.

As concerns this clone: A junction end diverges from the germline sequence, so it may reflect a read error. The V gene is TRBV11-2, the J gene TRBJ2-7; TRBD1 agrees at 7 bases. Germline assignment: CDR1 SGHAT and CDR2 FQNNGV. This CDR3 contains 12 residues. CDR3 in DNA: TGTGCCAGCAGCTTAGATACGGGACAGCGATGCTTC. This codes for CASSLDTGQRCF.

DNA of the CDR3: TGTGCCAGCAGCTTAAGACTAGCGGGAGGGGAGCAGTTCTTC. It is translated as CASSLRLAGGEQFF. V usage is TRBV7-3 and J usage is TRBJ2-1; 14 positions match TRBD2. Germline CDR1 is SGHTA and CDR2 is FQGTGA. This CDR3 is 14 amino acids long. V lost 1 base and J lost 10; bases outside the gene matches: 0.

The V and J genes are TRBV9 and TRBJ2-3; TRBD2 agrees at 8 bases. The length of the CDR3 is 16 residues. V lost 4 bases, J lost 7 bases, and 14 bases stayed unmatched. The germline V gene encodes CDR1 SGDLS and CDR2 YYNGEE. The CDR3: CASSPAGLAGSNTQYF. The CDR3 DNA follows: TGTGCCAGCAGCCCAGCTGGGCTAGCGGGCTCAAATACGCAGTATTTT. The full variable domain, with the rest looked up from reference TRBV9 and TRBJ2-3, is DSGVTQTPKHLITATGQRVTLRCSPRSGDLSVYWYQQSLDQGLQFLIQYYNGEERAKGNILERFSAQQFPDLHSELNLSSLELGDSALYFCASSPAGLAGSNTQYFGPGTRLTVL.

The chain joins TRBV5-1 to TRBJ1-6; D might be TRBD1 (5 bases). This CDR3 has 16 amino acids. Trimming left V 4 bases short and J 4 bases short, with 15 bases between. Germline CDR1 SGHRS, CDR2 YFSETQ. CDR3 sequence reads: CASSPSFGGYNSPLHF. The CDR3 DNA follows: TGCGCCAGCAGCCCTTCTTTCGGGGGGTATAATTCACCCCTCCACTTT.

The V and J genes are TRBV27 and TRBJ1-5; the match to TRBD1 covers 7 bases. CDR1 and CDR2 from the germline V gene are MNHEY and SMNVEV (reference sequence). V dropped 6 bases and J dropped 5; count of bases not matched to a gene: 16. The CDR3 sequence is 17 residues long. This CDR3 reads CASRRTGFHDSDQPQHF. CDR3 DNA sequence: TGTGCCAGCAGACGGACAGGCTTTCATGACTCAGATCAGCCCCAGCATTTT.

J is TRBJ1-5 and V is TRBV19; 7 positions match TRBD1. The CDR3 is made up of 14 amino acids. The V gene end was trimmed by 9 bases and the J gene end by 1 base; junction bases not matched to a gene: 6. CDR1 and CDR2 from the germline V gene are LNHDA and SQIVND (reference sequence). The CDR3 region is CASGQAGSNQPQHF. DNA of the CDR3: TGTGCCAGCGGACAGGCAGGGAGCAATCAGCCCCAGCATTTT.

The chain employs TRBV11-3 and TRBJ2-3; weak D call: TRBD2 (6 bases). In germline, CDR1 is SGHNT, CDR2 YENEEA. This CDR3 has 17 amino acids. V was clipped by 4 bases and J by 2 bases, with 19 bases between them. As DNA, the CDR3 is TGTGCCAGCAGCTCACCCGAATTAGCGGACCCCACAGATACGCAGTATTTT. Residues: CASSSPELADPTDTQYF.

This chain joins TRBV5-1 and TRBJ1-5; D might be TRBD1 (5 bases). This CDR3 region has 15 residues. V was cut by 4 bases and J by 4 bases, with 15 bases left in between. Germline-derived CDR1 and CDR2 are SGHRS and YFSETQ. The CDR3 sequence is CASSLGGVQNQPQHF. The CDR3 DNA follows: TGCGCCAGCAGCCTTGGAGGGGTTCAGAATCAGCCCCAGCATTTT.

The chain is built from TRBV7-9 and TRBJ1-2; TRBD1 matches 8 bases. CDR1 and CDR2 (germline): SEHNR, FQNEAQ (reference sequence). The CDR3 runs to 12 residues. Unmatched junction bases numbered 8, after V lost 10 bases and J lost 7 bases. DNA for the CDR3: TGTGCCACAGGGGGCCAAAACGTTGGCTACACCTTC. Translation gives CATGGQNVGYTF.

The chain employs TRBV30 and TRBJ2-7; possibly TRBD1 or TRBD2 for D (5 bases each). CDR1 is GTSNPN and CDR2 is SVGIG in the germline V gene (reference sequence). This CDR3 is 13 amino acids long. V was clipped by 3 bases and J by 9 bases, with 18 bases between them. The CDR3: CAWSEQPLGGQYF. The CDR3 coding sequence is TGTGCCTGGAGCGAACAGCCCCTTGGGGGGCAGTACTTC.

The rearrangement uses TRBV7-2 and TRBJ2-3; TRBD2 agrees at 13 bases. V was pared by 5 bases and J by 2 bases, with 10 bases of the junction left unmatched. In germline, CDR1 is SGHTA, CDR2 FQGNSA. The CDR3 consists of 18 residues. The CDR3: CASSVTSGRAYNTDTQYF. CDR3 DNA sequence: TGTGCCAGCAGCGTCACTAGCGGGAGGGCTTATAACACAGATACGCAGTATTTT.

The chain couples TRBV7-3 to TRBJ2-7, with a tentative D call TRBD2 (5 bases). The germline CDR1 and CDR2 sequences are SGHTA and FQGTGA. Trimming left V 5 bases short and J 3 bases short, with 14 bases between. The CDR3 has 14 residues. Here the CDR3 DNA reads TGTGCCAGCAGCCCCTCCCGGGAAAACTACGAGCAGTACTTC. It codes for CASSPSRENYEQYF.